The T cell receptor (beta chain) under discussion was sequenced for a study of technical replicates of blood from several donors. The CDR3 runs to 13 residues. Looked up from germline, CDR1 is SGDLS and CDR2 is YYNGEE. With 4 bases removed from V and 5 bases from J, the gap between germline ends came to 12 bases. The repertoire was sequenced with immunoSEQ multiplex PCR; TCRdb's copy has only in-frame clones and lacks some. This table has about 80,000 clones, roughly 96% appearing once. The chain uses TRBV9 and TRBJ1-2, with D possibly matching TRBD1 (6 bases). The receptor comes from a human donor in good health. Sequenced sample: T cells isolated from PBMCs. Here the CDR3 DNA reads TGTGCCAGCAGCACAGGGACACCGTATGGCTACACCTTC. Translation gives CASSTGTPYGYTF.